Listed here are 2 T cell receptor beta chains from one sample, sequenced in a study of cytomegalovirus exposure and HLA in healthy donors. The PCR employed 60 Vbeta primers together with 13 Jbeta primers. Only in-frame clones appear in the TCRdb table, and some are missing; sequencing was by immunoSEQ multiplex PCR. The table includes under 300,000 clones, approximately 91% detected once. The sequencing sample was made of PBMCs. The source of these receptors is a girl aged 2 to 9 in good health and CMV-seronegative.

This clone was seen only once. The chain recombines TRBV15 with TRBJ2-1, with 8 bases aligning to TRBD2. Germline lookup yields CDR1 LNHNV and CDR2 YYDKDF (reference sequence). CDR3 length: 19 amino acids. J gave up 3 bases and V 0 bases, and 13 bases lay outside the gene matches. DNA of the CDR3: TGTGCCACCAGCAGAGATTTCGGGTCTCGAGCGGGAGACTACAATGAGCAGTTCTTC. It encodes CATSRDFGSRAGDYNEQFF. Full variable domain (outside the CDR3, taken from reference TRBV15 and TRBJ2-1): DAMVIQNPRYQVTQFGKPVTLSCSQTLNHNVMYWYQQKSSQAPKLLFHYYDKDFNNEADTPDNFQSRRPNTSFCFLDIRSPGLGDTAMYLCATSRDFGSRAGDYNEQFFGPGTRLTVL.

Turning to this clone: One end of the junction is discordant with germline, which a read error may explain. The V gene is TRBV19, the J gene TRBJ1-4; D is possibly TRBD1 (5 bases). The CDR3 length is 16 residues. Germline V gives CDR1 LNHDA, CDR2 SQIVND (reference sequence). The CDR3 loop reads CASSMGWGDFGRKLFF. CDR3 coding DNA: TGTGCCAGCAGTATGGGCTGGGGGGACTTCGGGAGAAAACTGTTTTTT.